The rows below give T cell receptor beta chains drawn from one sample of a study of beta chain features in type 1 diabetes. TCRdb's copy holds only in-frame clones and misses some; the assay was immunoSEQ multiplex PCR. The sample has around 690,000 clones, around an eighth seen once. Sequenced: naive CD4+ T cells from blood. All receptors come from a man under 40 with type 1 diabetes. Both conserved end residues are part of each CDR3. Each record gives: D gene, J gene, clone size, V gene, CDR3 DNA, CDR3 protein. The D gene is left open where the match is weak. Not all rows give a size; the values are once, few, many and, for expanded clones, a class.

d_call: TRBD1; j_call: TRBJ1-5; clone_size: NA; v_call: TRBV7-8; cdr3_nt: TGTGCCAGCAGCTTAGGGGGAGGACAGGGACCCAATCAGCCCCAGCATTTT; cdr3_aa: CASSLGGGQGPNQPQHF
d_call: TRBD2; j_call: TRBJ2-5; clone_size: few; v_call: TRBV30; cdr3_nt: TGTGCCTGGAGTGCCGGGGGGGCCCTTTTTGGTCAAGAGACCCAGTACTTC; cdr3_aa: CAWSAGGALFGQETQYF
d_call: TRBD1; j_call: TRBJ1-4; clone_size: NA; v_call: TRBV19; cdr3_nt: TGTGCCAGTAGTATGAGACAGGGGGATGAAAAACTGTTTTTT; cdr3_aa: CASSMRQGDEKLFF
d_call: NA; j_call: TRBJ1-5; clone_size: few; v_call: TRBV6-5; cdr3_nt: TGTGCCAGCAGTTACTCGGGACAAGTTGGTCAGCCCCAGCATTTT; cdr3_aa: CASSYSGQVGQPQHF
d_call: TRBD1; j_call: TRBJ2-2; clone_size: few; v_call: TRBV4-3; cdr3_nt: TGCGCCAGCAGCCAATCCCCTCAGGGGGCGTCCGGGGAGCTGTTTTTT; cdr3_aa: CASSQSPQGASGELFF
d_call: NA; j_call: TRBJ2-7; clone_size: few; v_call: TRBV5-4; cdr3_nt: TGTGCCAGCAGTCTTCAAACCACCTACACCTACGAGCAGTACTTC; cdr3_aa: CASSLQTTYTYEQYF
d_call: TRBD1; j_call: TRBJ1-2; clone_size: NA; v_call: TRBV19; cdr3_nt: TGTGCCAGTATCACCAACGACCGGGACAGGGAACGTGGCTACACCTTC; cdr3_aa: CASITNDRDRERGYTF
d_call: NA; j_call: TRBJ1-3; clone_size: NA; v_call: TRBV7-6; cdr3_nt: TGTGCCAGCAGCTTAGCGGGATGGCCTTCTGGAAACACCATATATTTT; cdr3_aa: CASSLAGWPSGNTIYF
d_call: TRBD2; j_call: TRBJ2-5; clone_size: few; v_call: TRBV29-1; cdr3_nt: TGCAGCGTTGACAAGACTAGCGGGGAGACCCAGTACTTC; cdr3_aa: CSVDKTSGETQYF
d_call: NA; j_call: TRBJ2-3; clone_size: NA; v_call: TRBV5-4; cdr3_nt: TGTGCCAGCAGCTTGCCTCTGACCACAGATACGCAGTATTTT; cdr3_aa: CASSLPLTTDTQYF
d_call: TRBD1; j_call: TRBJ2-3; clone_size: few; v_call: TRBV28; cdr3_nt: TGTGCCAGCAGGGGCGAGACAGGGGCCACAGATACGCAGTATTTT; cdr3_aa: CASRGETGATDTQYF
d_call: NA; j_call: TRBJ1-4; clone_size: NA; v_call: TRBV7-2; cdr3_nt: TGTGCCAGCGGGGGTTATGAAAAACTGTTTTTT; cdr3_aa: CASGGYEKLFF
d_call: NA; j_call: TRBJ1-2; clone_size: NA; v_call: TRBV7-2; cdr3_nt: TGTGCCAGCAGCCCGACCGAGGCTAACTATGGCTACACCTTC; cdr3_aa: CASSPTEANYGYTF
d_call: NA; j_call: TRBJ1-1; clone_size: few; v_call: TRBV18; cdr3_nt: TGTGCCAGCTCCTCAGGGCTTAACACTGAAGCTTTCTTT; cdr3_aa: CASSSGLNTEAFF
d_call: NA; j_call: TRBJ1-2; clone_size: few; v_call: TRBV7-9; cdr3_nt: TGTGCCAGCAGCTTTGAGGGCTTTGGCTACACCTTC; cdr3_aa: CASSFEGFGYTF
d_call: NA; j_call: TRBJ2-2; clone_size: NA; v_call: TRBV14; cdr3_nt: TGTGCCAGCAGCCAAGGAGTACAGGGAAGGGCCGGGGAGCTGTTTTTT; cdr3_aa: CASSQGVQGRAGELFF
d_call: NA; j_call: TRBJ2-2; clone_size: NA; v_call: TRBV30; cdr3_nt: TGTGCCTGGGTTCGGTTTGGCGGGGAGCTGTTTTTT; cdr3_aa: CAWVRFGGELFF
d_call: NA; j_call: TRBJ2-2; clone_size: few; v_call: TRBV9; cdr3_nt: TGTGCCAGCAGCGTAGCCGTGGCGGCGAACACCGGGGAGCTGTTTTTT; cdr3_aa: CASSVAVAANTGELFF
d_call: NA; j_call: TRBJ2-3; clone_size: few; v_call: TRBV29-1; cdr3_nt: TGCAGCGAGTTCGGGGGTTCTAGCACAGATACGCAGTATTTT; cdr3_aa: CSEFGGSSTDTQYF
d_call: TRBD1; j_call: TRBJ2-2; clone_size: NA; v_call: TRBV9; cdr3_nt: TGTGCCAGCAGCGTAACAGGGGACCTCACCGGGGAGCTGTTTTTT; cdr3_aa: CASSVTGDLTGELFF
d_call: NA; j_call: TRBJ1-2; clone_size: few; v_call: TRBV30; cdr3_nt: TGTGCCTGGAGTCGAGACTATGGCTACACCTTC; cdr3_aa: CAWSRDYGYTF
d_call: NA; j_call: TRBJ2-5; clone_size: few; v_call: TRBV18; cdr3_nt: TGTGCCAGCTCACCACAAGATGGCAGGGGCCAAGAGACCCAGTACTTC; cdr3_aa: CASSPQDGRGQETQYF
d_call: NA; j_call: TRBJ1-2; clone_size: few; v_call: TRBV5-4; cdr3_nt: TGTGCCACCACACCAGGGATCCAAAACTATGGCTACACCTTC; cdr3_aa: CATTPGIQNYGYTF
d_call: TRBD1; j_call: TRBJ1-6; clone_size: NA; v_call: TRBV25-1; cdr3_nt: TGTGCCAGCAGTACAGTCGGGACAGATAATTCACCCCTCCACTTT; cdr3_aa: CASSTVGTDNSPLHF
d_call: NA; j_call: TRBJ1-2; clone_size: NA; v_call: TRBV2; cdr3_nt: TGTGCCAGCAGGACCGGGCCTGACTATGGCTACACCTTC; cdr3_aa: CASRTGPDYGYTF
d_call: NA; j_call: TRBJ1-2; clone_size: few; v_call: TRBV11-2; cdr3_nt: TGTGCCAGCAGCTTAGATCTTAGGACAATGACCTATGGCTACACCTTC; cdr3_aa: CASSLDLRTMTYGYTF